This TCR beta chain is from a study of T-cell memory formation after mild COVID-19. Study-wide results and caveats: CD4+ contracting clones were found mainly in CM and EM, and CD8+ ones in EMRA.

CDR3 length: 11 residues. Per the germline V gene, CDR1 is MDHEN and CDR2 is SYDVKM. MiXCR, run by TCRdb on the 5' RACE reads, gives a single entry per CDR3 protein. The sample carries some 120,000 distinct CDR3 sequences, about 18% recorded once. This clonotype was found a few times. Its antigen is still unknown. One end of the junction is discordant with germline, which a read error may explain. The chain joins TRBV28 to TRBJ1-6, with TRBD1 identical over 8 bases. This sequence was found in a man younger than 35 who had mild COVID-19 (a few samples of this study predate the infection). Cell type and time point are not known. Sequenced input: PBMCs or a T cell subset sorted from them (not recorded which). As DNA, the CDR3 is TGTGCCAGCAGTGACCTACAGGACAGGGTTTTT. It yields the protein CASSDLQDRVF.